The T cell receptor (beta chain) under discussion was sequenced for a study of shared clonotypes between healthy human individuals. Turning to the study itself: Used for every donor were three CD4 naive, three CD4 memory, two CD8 naive and one CD8 memory plate. Study outcomes and limitations: Despite large depth, rarefaction showed incomplete sorted-subset sequencing.

On this clone: Its antigen is as yet unknown.

Germline V gene lookup returns CDR1 SGDLS and CDR2 YYNGEE. With V trimmed by 4 bases and J by 2 bases, 6 bases remained unmatched. The CDR3 totals 15 residues. Terminally differentiated effector memory CD45RA+ cells were excluded from the naive CD8 cells, which were CD45RO-negative and positively selected for CCR7. Donors were healthy HIV-negative adults without recent acute infections or vaccinations. Assay: immunoSEQ multiplex PCR; the TCRdb copy retains only in-frame clones and omits some. The repertoire holds around 2,000,000 clones, with around 96% as singletons. This TCR derives from a man younger than 30 in good health. The sequencing input was naive CD8+ T cells sorted from blood. V is TRBV9 and J is TRBJ2-1; TRBD1 matches 7 bases. The CDR3 nucleotides read TGTGCCAGCAGCTCAGACGGGACAGCCTACAATGAGCAGTTCTTC. Translated: CASSSDGTAYNEQFF.